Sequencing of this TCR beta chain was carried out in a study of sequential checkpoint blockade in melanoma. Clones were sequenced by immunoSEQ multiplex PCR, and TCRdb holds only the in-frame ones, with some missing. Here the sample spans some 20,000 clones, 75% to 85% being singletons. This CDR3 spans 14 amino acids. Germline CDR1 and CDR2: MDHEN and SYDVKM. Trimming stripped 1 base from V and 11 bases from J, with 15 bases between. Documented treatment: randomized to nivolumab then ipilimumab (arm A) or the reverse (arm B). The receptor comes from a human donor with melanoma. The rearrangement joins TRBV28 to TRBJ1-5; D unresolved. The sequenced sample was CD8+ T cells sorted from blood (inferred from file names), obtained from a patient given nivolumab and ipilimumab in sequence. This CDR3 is CASSLSLFNLAQHF. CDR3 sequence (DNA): TGTGCCAGCAGTTTATCACTGTTTAATCTAGCCCAGCATTTT.